These T cell receptor beta chains were read from a single sample in a study of T cells after yellow fever vaccination. TCRdb passed the 5' RACE reads through MiXCR, listing each CDR3 protein once. Seen here are 250,000 or so distinct CDR3 sequences, 3.6% observed once, and the top ten hold 15% to 20%. Sequences were derived from PBMCs, sampled 15 days after the yellow fever booster vaccination. The receptor source for this set is a man between 18 and 29 years old who received the YFV17D yellow fever vaccine. Both conserved end residues are part of each CDR3. Each record gives: D gene, clone size, V gene, J gene, CDR3 protein, CDR3 DNA. D genes are given only for firm matches. Rows may omit the clone size; those that give it use once, few, many or a size class.

-	many	TRBV5-1	TRBJ1-2	CASGADYGYTF	TGCGCCAGCGGGGCAGACTATGGCTACACCTTC
-	many	TRBV27	TRBJ2-2	CASSSIKRVGTGELFF	TGTGCCAGCAGTTCAATTAAAAGGGTGGGCACCGGGGAGCTGTTTTTT
-	many	TRBV28	TRBJ1-2	CASSPTSYGYTF	TGTGCCAGCAGCCCCACCTCGTATGGCTACACCTTC
-	few	TRBV6-5	TRBJ1-6	CASSYVLRGKTYNSPLHF	TGTGCCAGCAGTTATGTTTTACGGGGCAAGACCTATAATTCACCCCTCCACTTT
TRBD1	many	TRBV20-1	TRBJ2-3	CSARNTGADTQYF	TGCAGTGCTCGGAACACAGGGGCAGATACGCAGTATTTT
TRBD2	many	TRBV6-5	TRBJ2-1	CASSIAGSYYNEQFF	TGTGCCAGCAGTATAGCGGGGAGCTACTACAATGAGCAGTTCTTC
-	-	TRBV5-4	TRBJ1-1	CASSSPTESNTEAFF	TGTGCCAGCAGCTCCCCGACGGAGTCGAACACTGAAGCTTTCTTT
-	many	TRBV5-4	TRBJ2-5	CASSSGGGGVTQYF	TGTGCCAGCAGCTCGGGCGGAGGGGGAGTGACCCAGTACTTC
-	many	TRBV5-6	TRBJ2-2	CASSGGTLFANTGELFF	TGTGCCAGCAGCGGGGGGACCCTGTTCGCGAACACCGGGGAGCTGTTTTTT
-	many	TRBV5-1	TRBJ2-5	CASSLAFPSRETQYF	TGCGCCAGCAGCTTGGCCTTCCCCTCCAGGGAGACCCAGTACTTC
-	many	TRBV28	TRBJ1-5	CASSRRPEGGNQPQHF	TGTGCCAGCAGTCGTAGACCAGAGGGAGGGAATCAGCCCCAGCATTTT
TRBD1	many	TRBV5-5	TRBJ2-5	CASSLGGGLWETQYF	TGTGCCAGCAGCTTGGGAGGGGGCCTCTGGGAGACCCAGTACTTC
-	many	TRBV20-1	TRBJ1-5	CSAKRGGQPQHF	TGCAGTGCTAAGAGGGGTGGGCAGCCCCAGCATTTT
TRBD1	-	TRBV12-3/TRBV12-4	TRBJ1-1	CASTFETGDLGGGAFF	TGTGCCAGCACCTTCGAGACAGGGGATTTGGGAGGGGGAGCTTTCTTT